This is a list of T cell receptor beta chains from one sample in a study of blood T cell repertoires in COVID-19. The assay was immunoSEQ multiplex PCR, and TCRdb's table has in-frame clones only and misses some. The table has 120,000 to 150,000 clones, 85% to 90% seen once; the top ten hold 4% to 4.5%. The sample comprised peripheral blood. All receptors come from a woman aged 40 to 50 with acute or convalescent COVID-19. Both conserved end residues are part of each CDR3. The D gene is left open where the match is weak.

>-|13|TRBJ2-2|TRBV9
CASSSTQNGELFF
TGTGCCAGCAGCTCCACCCAGAACGGGGAGCTGTTTTTT
>TRBD1|13|TRBJ1-1|TRBV19
CASRDRQNTEAFF
TGTGCCAGTAGGGACAGGCAGAACACTGAAGCTTTCTTT
>TRBD1|15|TRBJ2-1|TRBV5-6
CASSGDRVPYNEQFF
TGTGCCAGCAGCGGGGACAGGGTACCCTACAATGAGCAGTTCTTC
>TRBD1|15|TRBJ2-1|TRBV7-2
CASSLTGQGSYEQFF
TGTGCCAGCAGCTTAACGGGACAGGGGAGTTATGAGCAGTTCTTC
>TRBD2|16|TRBJ2-7|TRBV7-9
CASSPLAGGATYEQYF
TGTGCCAGCAGCCCCCTGGCCGGGGGGGCCACCTACGAGCAGTACTTC
>TRBD2|17|TRBJ2-7|TRBV11-2
CASSPWTRGAGAYEQYF
TGTGCCAGCAGCCCTTGGACGAGAGGGGCGGGGGCCTACGAGCAGTACTTC
>-|14|TRBJ1-2|TRBV7-2
CASSLPTGSYGYTF
TGTGCCAGCAGCTTACCTACAGGGAGTTATGGCTACACCTTC
>-|15|TRBJ1-1|TRBV6-1
CASSSISSRVPEAFF
TGTGCCAGCAGTTCCATATCTTCCAGGGTTCCTGAAGCTTTCTTT
>TRBD1|14|TRBJ1-6|TRBV28
CASSLTGGFSPLHF
TGTGCCAGCAGCCTGACAGGGGGCTTTTCACCCCTCCACTTT
>-|15|TRBJ1-1|TRBV4-1
CASSQEGRGNTEAFF
TGCGCCAGCAGCCAAGAGGGGCGCGGGAACACTGAAGCTTTCTTT
>TRBD1|16|TRBJ1-5|TRBV28
CASSQTGVYSNQPQHF
TGTGCCAGCAGTCAAACAGGGGTGTATAGCAATCAGCCCCAGCATTTT
>TRBD2|18|TRBJ2-3|TRBV12-5
CASGLVWDSGRRTDTQYF
TGTGCTAGTGGTTTGGTATGGGATAGCGGGAGGCGGACAGATACGCAGTATTTT
>TRBD2|17|TRBJ2-7|TRBV27
CASSFLAGGTAYYEQYF
TGTGCCAGCAGTTTTTTAGCGGGGGGGACAGCGTACTACGAGCAGTACTTC
>TRBD1|14|TRBJ1-1|TRBV6-6
CASSYPEGTVEAFF
TGTGCCAGCAGTTACCCGGAGGGGACAGTCGAAGCTTTCTTT
>TRBD2|17|TRBJ2-3|TRBV4-1
CASSQDGGGRDADTQYF
TGCGCCAGCAGCCAAGATGGCGGGGGGAGGGATGCAGATACGCAGTATTTT
>-|15|TRBJ1-5|TRBV10-3
CAISESFVSNQPQHF
TGTGCCATCAGTGAGTCCTTTGTGAGCAATCAGCCCCAGCATTTT
>TRBD2|12|TRBJ2-7|TRBV19
CASSIGGAKQYF
TGTGCCAGTAGTATCGGGGGGGCAAAGCAGTACTTC